A single sample is the source of the 20 T cell receptor beta chains below, sequenced in a study of blood T cell repertoires in COVID-19. Repertoires were generated with immunoSEQ multiplex PCR, while TCRdb's copy carries only in-frame clones and drops some. Here the sample spans some 390,000 clones, 80% to 90% being singletons. The source material was PBMCs or T cells enriched from blood (not recorded which). Receptor source: a young man who had recovered from COVID-19.

The chain carries TRBV27 and TRBJ1-2, with 7 nucleotides matching TRBD1. The germline gives CDR1 MNHEY, CDR2 SMNVEV (reference sequence). Unmatched junction bases numbered 4, after V lost 4 bases and J lost 8 bases. The CDR3 runs 12 residues. CDR3 DNA sequence: TGTGCCAGCAGTTCGGGACAGCCCGGCTACACCTTC. It yields the protein CASSSGQPGYTF.

This clone occurred a few times. The rearrangement links TRBV4-2 to TRBJ2-1, with TRBD1 matching 7 bases. CDR1 and CDR2 from the germline V gene are LGHNA and YNFKEQ. V shed 0 bases, J shed 10 bases, and the junction held 12 bases outside the gene matches. The CDR3 runs 16 residues. CDR3 region: CASSQDLGLRGREQFF. CDR3 DNA: TGTGCCAGCAGCCAAGATTTGGGGCTCAGGGGGAGAGAGCAGTTCTTC.

V and J are TRBV11-2 and TRBJ1-1; 9 bases are shared with TRBD1. The germline V gene encodes CDR1 SGHAT and CDR2 FQNNGV. V was clipped by 2 bases and J by 1 base; unmatched bases: 2. CDR3 length: 15 residues. The chain's CDR3 is CASSLTGGENTEAFF. CDR3 sequence (DNA): TGTGCCAGCAGCTTAACAGGGGGCGAGAACACTGAAGCTTTCTTT.

The chain has TRBV6-2 or TRBV6-3 and TRBJ2-3; 11 positions match TRBD1. This CDR3 is 14 amino acids long. V trimming: 6 bases; J trimming: 4 bases; junction bases outside the gene matches: 3. Germline V gene lookup returns CDR1 MNHEY and CDR2 SVGEGT. CDR3 DNA sequence: TGTGCCAGCAGCGGACAGGGGGCTGCAGATACGCAGTATTTT. It specifies CASSGQGAADTQYF.

This chain links TRBV5-1 with TRBJ1-2; 7 nucleotides agree with TRBD1. Germline V lookup: CDR1 SGHRS, CDR2 YFSETQ. J was trimmed by 3 bases and V by 5 bases; bases with no gene match: 7. This CDR3 is built from 14 residues. CDR3 coding DNA: TGCGCCAGCAGATTACAGGGGAACGACTATGGCTACACCTTC. Protein: CASRLQGNDYGYTF.

This rearrangement joins TRBV20-1 to TRBJ2-1; a weak D match, TRBD2 (6 bases). V was trimmed by 3 bases and J by 9 bases, leaving 21 bases between them. The CDR3 is made up of 15 amino acids. Germline lookup yields CDR1 DFQATT and CDR2 SNEGSKA (reference sequence). For the CDR3, the DNA is TGCAGTGCTAGTTCTCGGGACTGGACTGAGGCTGAGCAGTTCTTC. As protein: CSASSRDWTEAEQFF.

CDR3 nucleotides: TGTGCCAGCTCAAGAGGAGAACAGCCCCAGCATTTT. This encodes CASSRGEQPQHF. The chain employs TRBV7-9 and TRBJ1-5; D unresolved. Germline-derived CDR1 and CDR2 are SEHNR and FQNEAQ (reference sequence). This CDR3 comprises 12 residues. V was clipped by 8 bases and J by 7 bases, with 12 bases between them.

This clone was counted only a few times. The V gene is TRBV7-8, the J gene TRBJ2-5; TRBD2 might be the D (6 bases). The V gene's germline CDR1 is SGHVS and CDR2 FQNEAQ. The CDR3 totals 13 residues. The V end was cut by 4 bases, the J end by 2 bases, with 8 bases between. The chain's CDR3 is CASSWDLQETQYF. The CDR3 coding sequence is TGTGCCAGCAGCTGGGACTTACAAGAGACCCAGTACTTC. Together with reference TRBV7-8 and TRBJ2-5, the CDR3 gives the full variable domain: GAGVSQSPRYKVAKRGQDVALRCDPISGHVSLFWYQQALGQGPEFLTYFQNEAQLDKSGLPSDRFFAERPEGSVSTLKIQRTQQEDSAVYLCASSWDLQETQYFGPGTRLLVL.

The gene calls are TRBV11-2 and TRBJ2-1; D unresolved. There are 12 residues in the CDR3. Germline loops: CDR1 SGHAT, CDR2 FQNNGV. Trimming removed 5 bases at V and 13 bases at J, with 15 bases between. Here the CDR3 DNA reads TGTGCCAGCAGCCCAACCCCCGCGTCTCAGTTCTTC. As protein: CASSPTPASQFF.

The chain couples TRBV3-1 (or the pseudogene TRBV3-2) to TRBJ2-5, with D tentatively TRBD1 (5 bases). The CDR3 loop spans 14 amino acids. V dropped 6 bases and J dropped 5 bases, with 16 bases sitting between them. Germline-derived CDR1 and CDR2 are LGHDT and YNNKEL (reference sequence). CDR3 sequence (DNA): TGTGCCAGCAGTCTCTCTGGCACAGGCGAGACCCAGTACTTC. Translated, it gives CASSLSGTGETQYF.

The chain is built from TRBV19 and TRBJ1-2; 7 bases are a match to TRBD1. CDR1 is LNHDA, CDR2 SQIVND, per germline (reference sequence). Trimming took 5 bases from V and 4 from J; bases not matched to a gene: 4. CDR3 length: 13 residues. Here the CDR3 reads CASSDRQGYGYTF. DNA of the CDR3: TGTGCCAGTAGTGACAGACAGGGCTATGGCTACACCTTC.

The chain is built from TRBV29-1 and TRBJ1-5; 10 nucleotides line up with TRBD1. V lost 5 bases and J lost 4; bases outside the gene matches: 8. Germline CDR1 and CDR2: SQVTM and ANQGSEA. The CDR3 extends over 15 amino acids. CDR3 residues: CSVLPGQGTNQPQHF. DNA of the CDR3: TGCAGCGTTCTCCCGGGACAGGGGACGAATCAGCCCCAGCATTTT.

V and J are TRBV2 and TRBJ1-5; no reliable D call. The ends were cut back, 7 bases at V and 2 bases at J, with 6 bases in the middle. CDR3 size: 12 residues. The germline V gene encodes CDR1 SNHLY and CDR2 FYNNEI. The CDR3, as DNA: TGTGCCAGCAACCCAGGCAATCAGCCCCAGCATTTT. Residues: CASNPGNQPQHF.

The genes are TRBV28 and TRBJ2-7; a possible D gene is TRBD2 (5 bases). This CDR3 spans 13 amino acids. V shed 7 bases and J shed 1 base, with 11 bases lying between them. Germline CDR1 and CDR2: MDHEN and SYDVKM. The CDR3 reads CASTAPGSYEQYF. For the CDR3, the DNA is TGTGCCAGCACCGCGCCGGGGTCCTACGAGCAGTACTTC.

CDR3 sequence reads: CASSQDPGTSGRALETQYF. The CDR3 DNA reads as TGTGCCAGCAGCCAAGACCCCGGGACTAGCGGGAGGGCCCTTGAGACCCAGTACTTC. J is TRBJ2-5 and V is TRBV3-1 (or the pseudogene TRBV3-2), with 16 bases fitting TRBD2. Germline loops: CDR1 LGHDT, CDR2 YNNKEL (reference sequence). The CDR3 runs 19 residues. V lost 0 bases, J lost 5 bases, and 9 bases stayed unmatched.

In this sample, this clone turned up once. V usage is TRBV6-5 and J usage is TRBJ2-7; maybe TRBD1 (6 bases). Germline-derived CDR1 and CDR2 are MNHEY and SVGAGI. V dropped 0 bases and J dropped 3 bases, with 15 bases sitting between them. There are 16 residues in the CDR3. CDR3 coding DNA: TGTGCCAGCAGTTACTCAGGTAACCAGGGGTTCTACGAGCAGTACTTC. Residues: CASSYSGNQGFYEQYF.

J is TRBJ2-3 and V is TRBV7-3; TRBD2 aligns across 11 bases. The length of the CDR3 is 16 residues. CDR1 is SGHTA, CDR2 FQGTGA, per germline. J was trimmed by 7 bases and V by 4 bases; bases with no gene match: 10. The CDR3 sequence is CASSSGTSGSFYTQYF. CDR3 DNA sequence: TGTGCCAGCAGCTCAGGGACTAGCGGCTCTTTTTATACGCAGTATTTT.

This chain links TRBV15 with TRBJ2-5, with TRBD2 as a possible D gene (6 bases). The CDR3 is 15 residues long. V gave up 10 bases and J gave up 0 bases, with 18 bases separating them. Germline V gene sequence: CDR1 LNHNV, CDR2 YYDKDF (reference sequence). CDR3 in amino acids: CASQGGGHHQETQYF. CDR3 nucleotides: TGTGCCAGTCAGGGCGGAGGGCACCACCAAGAGACCCAGTACTTC.

In DNA form, the CDR3 reads TGTGCCAGCAGTCCTCGGACAGATACGCAGTATTTT. Amino acids: CASSPRTDTQYF. The chain uses TRBV12-3 or TRBV12-4 and TRBJ2-3; no firm D call. The ends were cut back, 5 bases at V and 3 bases at J, with 6 bases in the middle. This CDR3 spans 12 amino acids.

This chain links TRBV9 with TRBJ2-7, with 7 bases aligning to TRBD1. Germline CDR1 SGDLS, CDR2 YYNGEE. The CDR3 sequence is 16 residues long. Trimming removed 4 bases from V and 2 bases from J; junction bases left unmatched: 12. CDR3 residues: CASSQKITGAAYEQYF. CDR3 in DNA: TGTGCCAGCAGCCAAAAAATAACAGGGGCAGCCTACGAGCAGTACTTC.